These 10 T cell receptor beta chains share one sample of origin, sequenced in a study of blood T cell repertoires in COVID-19. Here immunoSEQ multiplex PCR was the method, and the copy in TCRdb shows in-frame clones only, minus some. Of some 28,000 clones in the sample, 70% to 90% were seen once. The specimen sequenced was peripheral blood. These receptor sequences come from a human donor in a cohort sampled during active COVID-19.

This chain connects TRBV3-1 (or the pseudogene TRBV3-2) to TRBJ1-2, with TRBD1 identical over 8 bases. There are 15 residues in the CDR3. V was clipped by 4 bases and J by 6 bases; unmatched bases: 10. Germline loops: CDR1 LGHDT, CDR2 YNNKEL (reference sequence). CDR3 region: CASSPRTDRDHGYTF. The CDR3 nucleotides read TGTGCCAGCAGCCCCCGAACGGACAGGGACCATGGCTACACCTTC.

The sample holds one count of this clone. The chain combines TRBV2 with TRBJ1-6, with 9 bases lining up with TRBD1. V lost 7 bases to trimming and J lost 9 bases; unmatched junction nucleotides: 7. The length of the CDR3 is 14 residues. Germline assignment: CDR1 SNHLY and CDR2 FYNNEI. In DNA form, the CDR3 reads TGTGCCAGCAAGCCGGGACAGGGAATTTCACCCCTCCACTTT. Residues: CASKPGQGISPLHF.

This sequence joins TRBV5-1 and TRBJ2-7; 8 bases are a match to TRBD2. CDR1 is SGHRS and CDR2 is YFSETQ in the germline V gene. The CDR3 extends over 16 amino acids. J lost 2 bases, V lost 0 bases, and 7 bases had no gene match. CDR3 DNA sequence: TGCGCCAGCAGCTTGGCCCCAGCGGGAGCCGCCTACGAGCAGTACTTC. Encoded protein: CASSLAPAGAAYEQYF.

This sequence joins TRBV5-1 and TRBJ1-1; maybe TRBD1 (5 bases). The CDR3 is 16 residues long. Trimming shortened V by 2 bases and J by 1 base, and 15 bases separated the two germline ends. Looked up from germline, CDR1 is SGHRS and CDR2 is YFSETQ. CDR3 in amino acids: CASSFNAGQQNTEAFF. The CDR3 nucleotides are TGCGCCAGCAGCTTCAATGCAGGGCAGCAGAACACTGAAGCTTTCTTT.

V usage is TRBV19 and J usage is TRBJ1-1; TRBD1 agrees at 7 bases. With V trimmed by 7 bases and J by 5 bases, 13 bases remained unmatched. The CDR3 spans 15 residues. Germline CDR1 LNHDA, CDR2 SQIVND (reference sequence). The CDR3 region is CASIKDRHMGTEAFF. In DNA form, the CDR3 reads TGTGCCAGTATTAAGGACAGGCACATGGGGACTGAAGCTTTCTTT. The variable domain in full, completed from reference TRBV19 and TRBJ1-1, reads DGGITQSPKYLFRKEGQNVTLSCEQNLNHDAMYWYRQDPGQGLRLIYYSQIVNDFQKGDIAEGYSVSREKKESFPLTVTSAQKNPTAFYLCASIKDRHMGTEAFFGQGTRLTVV.

Written as DNA, the CDR3 is TGTGCCAGCAGCCCACGGGGTATGGGAGGGGAGACCCAGTACTTC. This encodes CASSPRGMGGETQYF. V gene TRBV7-2 combines with J gene TRBJ2-5, with 7 bases identical to TRBD2. This CDR3 comprises 15 residues. V lost 5 bases, J lost 5 bases, and 11 bases stayed unmatched. Germline V gene lookup returns CDR1 SGHTA and CDR2 FQGNSA. The full variable domain, completed using reference TRBV7-2 and TRBJ2-5, is GAGVSQSPSNKVTEKGKDVELRCDPISGHTALYWYRQSLGQGLEFLIYFQGNSAPDKSGLPSDRFSAERTGGSVSTLTIQRTQQEDSAVYLCASSPRGMGGETQYFGPGTRLLVL.

This clone counts as medium-sized. The chain has TRBV13 and TRBJ2-3; 9 nucleotides line up with TRBD2. V trimming: 5 bases; J trimming: 6 bases; junction bases outside the gene matches: 9. This CDR3 has 15 residues. Looked up from germline, CDR1 is PRHDT and CDR2 is FYEKMQ (reference sequence). For the CDR3, the DNA is TGTGCCAGCAGCCCAGGCGGGAGGGCCTTTGATACGCAGTATTTT. This sequence encodes CASSPGGRAFDTQYF.

The genes are TRBV10-3 and TRBJ1-1, with D maybe TRBD1 (6 bases). Between the trimmed V and J ends, which lost 5 bases and 1 base, there was a span of 11 bases. This CDR3 region has 14 residues. Germline V gene sequence: CDR1 ENHRY, CDR2 SYGVKD. The CDR3 here is CAISTGLGNTEAFF. The CDR3 DNA is TGTGCCATCAGTACAGGGCTTGGGAACACTGAAGCTTTCTTT.

The rearrangement joins TRBV9 to TRBJ1-6; TRBD1 is a possible D gene (5 bases). Trimming shortened V by 0 bases and J by 8 bases, and 18 bases separated the two germline ends. The CDR3 loop spans 17 amino acids. Germline V CDR1 and CDR2: SGDLS, YYNGEE. CDR3 DNA: TGTGCCAGCAGCGTAGGGGGGGAGGAGAGGGTTCATTCACCCCTCCACTTT. Encoded protein: CASSVGGEERVHSPLHF.

The rearrangement uses TRBV30 and TRBJ1-6, with TRBD1 as a possible D gene (6 bases). CDR1 is GTSNPN, CDR2 SVGIG, per germline (reference sequence). The V end was cut by 4 bases, the J end by 7 bases, with 23 bases between. The CDR3 length is 17 residues. The CDR3, as DNA: TGTGCCTGGACGTCGGGGTTTGGGACATACTTGAATTCACCCCTCCACTTT. Translating gives CAWTSGFGTYLNSPLHF.